These 22 T cell receptor beta chains were sequenced from one sample in a study of identical twins. TCRdb re-called the 5' RACE reads through MiXCR, storing one row per CDR3 protein. The sample has about 720,000 distinct CDR3 sequences; 18% are singletons. This sample also belongs to another study, concerning T cells expressing NK-cell markers.

Sequencing input: PBMCs. All receptors come from a woman between 18 and 29 years old in good health.

The gene calls are TRBV12-3 or TRBV12-4 and TRBJ1-2; no clear D. V was clipped by 6 bases and J by 5 bases, with 7 bases between them. The CDR3 totals 11 residues. This CDR3 is CASRGSYGYTF. In DNA, the CDR3 is TGTGCCAGCAGGGGGTCGTATGGCTACACCTTC.

In its sample, this clonotype was seen a few times. The rearrangement uses TRBV7-9 and TRBJ2-7; 7 nucleotides line up with TRBD1. V lost 2 bases and J lost 4; bases outside the gene matches: 11. The CDR3 loop spans 16 amino acids. The V gene's germline CDR1 is SEHNR and CDR2 FQNEAQ (reference sequence). CDR3 nucleotide sequence: TGTGCCAGCAGCTTACGGTCAACAGGGGCGGATTACGAGCAGTACTTC. Translation: CASSLRSTGADYEQYF.

This clonotype was counted between two and nine times. The rearrangement uses TRBV5-1 and TRBJ2-7, with TRBD2 matching over 9 bases. Per germline, CDR1 SGHRS and CDR2 YFSETQ. J was trimmed by 3 bases and V by 5 bases; bases with no gene match: 6. The length of the CDR3 is 14 residues. The CDR3 loop is CASRVRAGGYEQYF. In nucleotides, the CDR3 is TGCGCCAGCAGGGTACGAGCGGGGGGCTACGAGCAGTACTTC.

This clonotype has a handful of counts. This chain joins TRBV9 and TRBJ2-3; D not resolved. Germline V lookup: CDR1 SGDLS, CDR2 YYNGEE. This CDR3 comprises 15 residues. The V end lost 3 bases, the J end lost 1 base, and 12 bases lay between the germline ends. The CDR3 bases are TGTGCCAGCAGCGCGGAAAGTGAGGGCACAGATACGCAGTATTTT. Translation gives CASSAESEGTDTQYF.

V and J are TRBV6-2 or TRBV6-3 and TRBJ2-3, with 12 bases fitting TRBD2. V lost 7 bases, J lost 5 bases, and 7 bases stayed unmatched. Germline lookup yields CDR1 MNHEY and CDR2 SVGEGT. This CDR3 contains 15 residues. The DNA for the CDR3 is TGTGCCAGCACCCCAAGACTAGCGGGAGTAGATACGCAGTATTTT. Translating gives CASTPRLAGVDTQYF.

This clonotype was counted many times. The chain couples TRBV12-3 or TRBV12-4 to TRBJ2-3, with 10 bases fitting TRBD2. The CDR3 contains 15 residues. V was pared by 5 bases and J by 0 bases, with 2 bases of the junction left unmatched. CDR3 bases: TGTGCCAGCAGTCGGACTAGCGGAAGCACAGATACGCAGTATTTT. It yields the protein CASSRTSGSTDTQYF.

This clonotype has only a few counts. V is TRBV5-1 and J is TRBJ2-7; no firm D call. The CDR3 sequence is 15 residues long. Trimming took 4 bases from V and 5 from J, leaving 19 bases between them. Germline loops: CDR1 SGHRS, CDR2 YFSETQ. The CDR3 here is CASSERPGSLDEQYF. For the CDR3, the DNA is TGCGCCAGCAGCGAACGTCCTGGGTCACTCGACGAGCAGTACTTC.

V and J are TRBV5-1 and TRBJ2-1; D not resolved. With 0 bases removed from V and 4 bases from J, the gap between germline ends came to 8 bases. This CDR3 comprises 14 residues. Germline CDR1 SGHRS, CDR2 YFSETQ. The CDR3 DNA is TGCGCCAGCAGCTTGGGGGCAGAGTACAATGAGCAGTTCTTC. It codes for CASSLGAEYNEQFF.

This clonotype was counted a few times. The V call is TRBV5-1, the J call TRBJ2-5, with 12 bases identical to TRBD2. This CDR3 has 16 residues. V was clipped by 4 bases and J by 1 base; unmatched bases: 5. CDR1 is SGHRS, CDR2 YFSETQ, per germline. The CDR3 DNA sequence: TGCGCCAGCAGCCCGTGGACTAGCGGGGCCCAAGAGACCCAGTACTTC. It specifies CASSPWTSGAQETQYF.

This clonotype was detected many times. The gene calls are TRBV20-1 and TRBJ2-1; TRBD2 agrees at 7 bases. Germline-derived CDR1 and CDR2 are DFQATT and SNEGSKA (reference sequence). Trimming took 3 bases from V and 1 from J; bases not matched to a gene: 3. There are 14 residues in the CDR3. This chain's CDR3 is CSARVGGSYNEQFF. The CDR3 DNA sequence: TGCAGTGCTAGGGTCGGGGGGTCCTACAATGAGCAGTTCTTC.

This clonotype showed up just a few times. The chain employs TRBV3-1 and TRBJ2-6, with 7 bases lining up with TRBD1. The CDR3 has 16 amino acids. Germline CDR1 reads LGHDT; CDR2 reads YNNKEL (reference sequence). V was clipped by 4 bases and J by 4 bases; unmatched bases: 7. CDR3 coding DNA: TGTGCCAGCAGCCCGAACAGGGGTGTGGGGGCCAACGTCCTGACTTTC. Its translation is CASSPNRGVGANVLTF.

The rearrangement joins TRBV6-5 to TRBJ1-2; maybe TRBD1 (5 bases). The germline V and J ends were trimmed by 4 bases and 6 bases, with 15 bases remaining between them. The germline CDR1 and CDR2 sequences are MNHEY and SVGAGI. The CDR3 length is 14 residues. The CDR3 region is CASSSFDRTHGYTF. The CDR3 nucleotides read TGTGCCAGCAGTTCTTTCGACAGAACCCATGGCTACACCTTC.

CDR3 loop: CASKGTEPREAFF. CDR3 coding DNA: TGTGCCAGCAAGGGGACCGAACCCAGAGAAGCTTTCTTT. J is TRBJ1-1 and V is TRBV11-2, with D perhaps matching TRBD1 (5 bases). Trimming pared 7 bases from V and 8 bases from J, leaving 17 bases between. The CDR3 covers 13 residues. CDR1 is SGHAT, CDR2 FQNNGV, per germline.

This clonotype occurred once. The genes are TRBV3-1 and TRBJ2-2, with unresolved D. The germline V and J ends were trimmed by 0 bases and 5 bases, with 16 bases remaining between them. The CDR3 is 17 amino acids. The germline CDR1 and CDR2 sequences are LGHDT and YNNKEL (reference sequence). The CDR3 protein is CASSQDPPRSPTGELFF. In DNA, the CDR3 is TGTGCCAGCAGCCAAGACCCGCCCCGGTCCCCAACCGGGGAGCTGTTTTTT. The variable domain in full, completed from reference TRBV3-1 and TRBJ2-2, reads DTAVSQTPKYLVTQMGNDKSIKCEQNLGHDTMYWYKQDSKKFLKIMFSYNNKELIINETVPNRFSPKSPDKAHLNLHINSLELGDSAVYFCASSQDPPRSPTGELFFGEGSRLTVL.

This clonotype has only a few counts. The rearrangement uses TRBV21-1 and TRBJ2-1; the D call TRBD1 from the table was never checked on the DNA. TRBV21-1 is a listed pseudogene. This CDR3 comprises 15 residues. CDR3 amino acids: CASSNPEGQPNEQFF. The CDR3 DNA follows: TGTGCCAGCAGCAACCCCGAGGGACAACCCAATGAGCAGTTCTTC.

V is TRBV6-5 and J is TRBJ1-5; 7 nucleotides agree with TRBD1. The CDR3 extends over 12 amino acids. Per the germline V gene, CDR1 is MNHEY and CDR2 is SVGAGI. With 6 bases clipped from V and 6 bases from J, the junction kept 2 bases outside the gene matches. The CDR3 spells CASRTGVQPQHF. In DNA form, the CDR3 reads TGTGCCAGCAGAACAGGGGTTCAGCCCCAGCATTTT.

V is TRBV29-1 and J is TRBJ2-1; TRBD2 matches at 7 bases. Germline values: CDR1 SQVTM, CDR2 ANQGSEA. The CDR3 totals 13 residues. V lost 7 bases, J lost 5 bases, and 8 bases stayed unmatched. CDR3 DNA: TGCAGCGGGGTTGGGCTAGCGGACAATGAGCAGTTCTTC. This sequence encodes CSGVGLADNEQFF.

The V and J genes are TRBV30 and TRBJ2-7; tentatively, D is TRBD2 (6 bases). Trimming stripped 1 base from V and 5 bases from J, with 9 bases between. CDR1 and CDR2 (germline): GTSNPN, SVGIG (reference sequence). The CDR3 is 12 amino acids. CDR3 nucleotides: TGTGCCTGGAGTGGGGACTTCAACGAGCAGTACTTC. It specifies CAWSGDFNEQYF.

This clonotype showed up just a few times. The chain uses TRBV12-3 or TRBV12-4 and TRBJ1-5; 8 bases match TRBD1. J gave up 4 bases and V 6 bases, and 8 bases lay outside the gene matches. This CDR3 is built from 15 residues. In DNA, the CDR3 is TGTGCCAGCAGGCGCGGACAGGGAGGGAATCAGCCCCAGCATTTT. As protein: CASRRGQGGNQPQHF.

The chain combines TRBV20-1 with TRBJ1-2, with a possible D match to TRBD1 (5 bases). This CDR3 is built from 14 residues. Germline CDR1 is DFQATT and CDR2 is SNEGSKA (reference sequence). Trimming stripped 0 bases from V and 7 bases from J, with 15 bases between. Here the CDR3 reads CSARDPRDLGGYTF. The CDR3, as DNA: TGCAGTGCTAGAGATCCCAGGGACTTAGGTGGCTACACCTTC.

This sequence joins TRBV12-3 or TRBV12-4 and TRBJ1-6; 8 nucleotides agree with TRBD1. V lost 6 bases to trimming and J lost 10 bases; unmatched junction nucleotides: 8. The CDR3 is made up of 14 amino acids. The CDR3 bases are TGTGCCAGCAGCTCAGGGGGCGCAGGGTCACCCCTCCACTTT. Amino acid sequence: CASSSGGAGSPLHF.

The chain carries TRBV12-3 or TRBV12-4 and TRBJ1-5, with TRBD1 as a possible D gene (5 bases). The V end was cut by 7 bases, the J end by 6 bases, with 22 bases between. The CDR3 covers 16 residues. For the CDR3, the DNA is TGTGCCAGCAATTTCGCGAGCAGGGTCTCGGTTCAGCCCCAGCATTTT. Translated, it gives CASNFASRVSVQPQHF.